The 26 T cell receptor beta chains listed next were all sequenced from one sample in a study of radiation and T cells in renal cell carcinoma. This sample's time point: blood 4 weeks post-SBRT, at nephrectomy. As to treatment: 15 Gy SBRT to primary tumor, nephrectomy 4 weeks later. The protocol was immunoSEQ multiplex PCR, while the TCRdb copy is restricted to in-frame clones and leaves out a portion. The sample lists around 29,000 clones, over 75% seen once, with approximately 33% in the top ten. Sequenced here: blood, sampled from a patient whose treatment included radiotherapy and nephrectomy. These receptors originate from a man between 60 and 75 years old with renal cell carcinoma.

The chain has TRBV18 and TRBJ2-7; no definite D call. This CDR3 is built from 15 residues. V gave up 2 bases and J gave up 0 bases, with 11 bases separating them. Germline CDR1 KGHSH, CDR2 LQKENI. The CDR3 DNA follows: TGTGCCAGCTCACCAAGGTCGGAAAGCTCCTACGAGCAGTACTTC. Its translation: CASSPRSESSYEQYF.

The chain couples TRBV2 to TRBJ2-2, with 7 positions matching TRBD1. The CDR3 spans 13 residues. Germline-derived CDR1 and CDR2 are SNHLY and FYNNEI. The ends lost 8 bases at V and 2 bases at J; junction bases unmatched: 2. The CDR3 DNA is TGTGCCAGCGGGACAGCAAACACCGGGGAGCTGTTTTTT. Amino acids: CASGTANTGELFF.

The chain recombines TRBV7-8 with TRBJ2-7; TRBD2 might be the D (6 bases). Trimming removed 1 base at V and 3 bases at J, with 13 bases between. In germline, CDR1 is SGHVS, CDR2 FQNEAQ. The CDR3 runs to 15 residues. The CDR3 spells CASSLEAVGGYEQYF. The DNA for the CDR3 is TGTGCCAGCAGCTTAGAGGCAGTGGGGGGCTACGAGCAGTACTTC.

In this sample, this clone turned up a few times. The chain combines TRBV5-5 with TRBJ2-1; D might be TRBD1 (6 bases). The V gene's germline CDR1 is SGHKS and CDR2 YYEKEE (reference sequence). Between the trimmed V and J ends, which lost 4 bases and 4 bases, there was a span of 18 bases. The CDR3 is made up of 16 amino acids. CDR3 sequence: CASSALTGFLYNEQFF. In DNA form, the CDR3 reads TGTGCCAGCAGCGCCCTGACAGGTTTCCTTTACAATGAGCAGTTCTTC.

The V and J genes are TRBV5-6 and TRBJ2-4; no definite D call. The CDR3 has 15 amino acids. Germline V gene lookup returns CDR1 SGHDT and CDR2 YYEEEE. V was shortened by 1 base and J by 1 base, with 9 bases between the two germline ends. The CDR3 DNA reads as TGTGCCAGCAGCTTGAGAGTTGTGGCCAAAAACATTCAGTACTTC. Translated, it gives CASSLRVVAKNIQYF.

The rearrangement joins TRBV7-2 to TRBJ1-4, with 8 bases that match TRBD1. V lost 5 bases to trimming and J lost 3 bases; unmatched junction nucleotides: 5. Looked up from germline, CDR1 is SGHTA and CDR2 is FQGNSA. This CDR3 comprises 15 residues. The CDR3 spells CASSRQGASNEKLFF. Here the CDR3 DNA reads TGTGCCAGCAGCCGTCAGGGGGCGTCTAATGAAAAACTGTTTTTT.

The rearrangement links TRBV11-2 to TRBJ2-2; the match to TRBD1 covers 7 bases. Germline V CDR1 and CDR2: SGHAT, FQNNGV. This CDR3 is built from 16 residues. V trimming: 2 bases; J trimming: 6 bases; junction bases outside the gene matches: 9. The CDR3 loop reads CASSLRAGGLPGELFF. The CDR3 nucleotides are TGTGCCAGCAGCTTACGGGCAGGGGGTTTGCCCGGGGAGCTGTTTTTT.

The chain combines TRBV19 with TRBJ1-5; D is possibly TRBD1 (5 bases). Germline assignment: CDR1 LNHDA and CDR2 SQIVND (reference sequence). Trimming took off 3 bases at V and 6 bases at J, with 15 bases between the two ends. The CDR3 runs to 15 residues. DNA for the CDR3: TGTGCCAGTAGTATCGGGGGAGGATGGGGTCAGCCCCAGCATTTT. This codes for CASSIGGGWGQPQHF.

The V call is TRBV6-1, the J call TRBJ1-4; D is unclear. This CDR3 has 14 residues. CDR1 is MNHNS, CDR2 SASEGT, per germline. V was clipped by 4 bases and J by 3 bases, with 9 bases between them. CDR3 residues: CASSASRANEKLFF. In nucleotides, the CDR3 is TGTGCCAGCAGTGCCTCGAGGGCTAATGAAAAACTGTTTTTT.

The V gene is TRBV6-5, the J gene TRBJ2-3, with 7 nucleotides matching TRBD1. From germline, CDR1 is MNHEY and CDR2 SVGAGI. Trimming at V came to 6 bases and at J to 1 base, leaving 7 bases not matched to a gene. The CDR3 is 15 residues long. DNA for the CDR3: TGTGCCAGCAGGCCCACAGGGGACCGCACAGATACGCAGTATTTT. Amino acids: CASRPTGDRTDTQYF.

This chain links TRBV5-1 with TRBJ2-1; TRBD1 matches at 8 bases. Germline V CDR1 and CDR2: SGHRS, YFSETQ. Trimming at V came to 3 bases and at J to 5 bases, leaving 1 base not matched to a gene. CDR3 length: 13 amino acids. The CDR3 sequence is CASSSGQDNEQFF. CDR3 DNA: TGCGCCAGCAGCTCGGGACAGGACAATGAGCAGTTCTTC.

The chain employs TRBV5-1 and TRBJ2-7, with 15 bases lining up with TRBD2. There are 16 residues in the CDR3. V lost 3 bases and J lost 2; bases outside the gene matches: 3. Germline V gene data show CDR1 as SGHRS and CDR2 as YFSETQ. CDR3 DNA: TGCGCCAGCAGCTCGGGACTAGCGGGAGGTCCCTACGAGCAGTACTTC. Its translation is CASSSGLAGGPYEQYF.

V is TRBV7-3 and J is TRBJ2-1; 7 bases agree with TRBD2. The germline V gene encodes CDR1 SGHTA and CDR2 FQGTGA. The CDR3 is 13 amino acids. The V and J ends lost 5 bases and 8 bases, in that order; junction bases with no gene match: 6. The chain's CDR3 is CASSRSGADEQFF. The CDR3 DNA follows: TGTGCCAGCAGCCGCAGCGGGGCCGATGAGCAGTTCTTC.

This chain joins TRBV7-2 and TRBJ2-3, with D maybe TRBD2 (5 bases). CDR3 length equals 13 residues. V lost 5 bases, J lost 4 bases, and 10 bases lay in between. CDR1 and CDR2 from the germline V gene are SGHTA and FQGNSA. The DNA for the CDR3 is TGTGCCAGCAGCCCCCCGGAGGCAGATACGCAGTATTTT. Translated, it gives CASSPPEADTQYF.

This clone appeared a single time. The gene calls are TRBV23-1 and TRBJ2-5; 9 bases match TRBD2. TRBV23-1 is noted as an ORF with a role that remains uncertain. The CDR3 totals 17 residues. The junction had 11 bases not matched to a gene; V was cut back by 3 bases and J by 3 bases. This chain's CDR3 is CASSQCGLAGNKETQYF. CDR3 nucleotide sequence: TGCGCCAGCAGTCAGTGTGGCCTAGCGGGGAACAAAGAGACCCAGTACTTC.

The J gene is TRBJ1-2, the V gene TRBV30; 7 bases fit TRBD1. Germline-derived CDR1 and CDR2 are GTSNPN and SVGIG (reference sequence). The CDR3 contains 15 residues. V lost 2 bases and J lost 2; bases outside the gene matches: 8. CDR3: CAWSFTGTVNYGYTF. The CDR3 DNA reads TGTGCCTGGAGTTTCACCGGGACAGTCAACTATGGCTACACCTTC.

The chain joins TRBV7-3 to TRBJ2-1, with 8 bases lining up with TRBD1. The CDR3 loop spans 16 amino acids. CDR1 is SGHTA and CDR2 is FQGTGA in the germline V gene. The J segment lost 5 bases and the V segment lost 4 bases, leaving 10 bases of the junction unmatched. CDR3 in amino acids: CASSSSTGTGNNEQFF. CDR3 coding DNA: TGTGCCAGCAGCTCCTCCACCGGGACAGGAAACAATGAGCAGTTCTTC.

V is TRBV30 and J is TRBJ1-4, with a tentative D call TRBD1 (6 bases). The CDR3 length is 13 residues. Germline V gene lookup returns CDR1 GTSNPN and CDR2 SVGIG (reference sequence). The CDR3 here is CALDSATNEKLFF. In nucleotides, the CDR3 is TGTGCGTTGGACAGTGCAACTAATGAAAAACTGTTTTTT.

This clone was picked up a small number of times. This chain joins TRBV7-8 and TRBJ2-3, with TRBD2 matching over 10 bases. V gave up 3 bases and J gave up 2 bases; unmatched junction bases: 11. The CDR3 has 18 residues. Germline V gene data show CDR1 as SGHVS and CDR2 as FQNEAQ. CDR3 nucleotide sequence: TGTGCCAGCAGCTTTAGGTCACCGGGACTAGCGTTCACAGATACGCAGTATTTT. It translates to CASSFRSPGLAFTDTQYF. Supplemented by reference TRBV7-8 and TRBJ2-3, the full variable domain reads GAGVSQSPRYKVAKRGQDVALRCDPISGHVSLFWYQQALGQGPEFLTYFQNEAQLDKSGLPSDRFFAERPEGSVSTLKIQRTQQEDSAVYLCASSFRSPGLAFTDTQYFGPGTRLTVL.

This rearrangement joins TRBV27 to TRBJ2-7; D is perhaps TRBD2 (5 bases). V was clipped by 1 base and J by 2 bases, with 9 bases between them. The CDR3 consists of 14 residues. Per germline, CDR1 MNHEY and CDR2 SMNVEV (reference sequence). CDR3 coding DNA: TGTGCCAGCAGTTTATTAAGCGGTCCCTACGAGCAGTACTTC. This encodes CASSLLSGPYEQYF.

The genes are TRBV9 and TRBJ2-7, with D hard to call. The germline gives CDR1 SGDLS, CDR2 YYNGEE. CDR3 length: 14 residues. Trimming pared 3 bases from V and 0 bases from J, leaving 10 bases between. CDR3 bases: TGTGCCAGCAGCGCCTCCCGGTACTCCTACGAGCAGTACTTC. Protein product: CASSASRYSYEQYF.

Comments on this clone: The sample holds other DNA sequences that translate to the same CDR3. V usage is TRBV30 and J usage is TRBJ2-3; weak D call: TRBD1 (5 bases). Trimming took 0 bases from V and 1 from J, leaving 5 bases between them. This CDR3 has 13 amino acids. CDR1 and CDR2 (germline): GTSNPN, SVGIG (reference sequence). CDR3 in DNA: TGTGCCTGGAGTGTAGGGGGCACAGATACGCAGTATTTT. This sequence encodes CAWSVGGTDTQYF.

This clone has more than one count but fewer than ten. The CDR3 bases are TGTGCCAGCAGCTTAGACCCTTTAGGCGGGGGGAGGGAGACCCAGTACTTC. Protein: CASSLDPLGGGRETQYF. The V and J genes are TRBV7-2 and TRBJ2-5; 8 bases match TRBD2. With 1 base clipped from V and 5 bases from J, the junction kept 12 bases outside the gene matches. CDR1 and CDR2 from the germline V gene are SGHTA and FQGNSA. There are 17 residues in the CDR3. Full variable domain (outside the CDR3, taken from reference TRBV7-2 and TRBJ2-5): GAGVSQSPSNKVTEKGKDVELRCDPISGHTALYWYRQSLGQGLEFLIYFQGNSAPDKSGLPSDRFSAERTGGSVSTLTIQRTQQEDSAVYLCASSLDPLGGGRETQYFGPGTRLLVL.

The rearrangement links TRBV5-1 to TRBJ2-2, with 7 bases that match TRBD2. V lost 4 bases, J lost 1 base, and 13 bases stayed unmatched. The CDR3 has 18 residues. Germline assignment: CDR1 SGHRS and CDR2 YFSETQ. This CDR3 reads CASSGGVQLTLNTGELFF. CDR3 in DNA: TGCGCCAGCAGCGGGGGGGTTCAACTGACTTTGAACACCGGGGAGCTGTTTTTT.

The V gene is TRBV4-1, the J gene TRBJ2-5, with 8 bases lining up with TRBD1. The CDR3 is 13 residues long. J gave up 9 bases and V 0 bases, and 3 bases lay outside the gene matches. The germline V gene has CDR1 MGHRA and CDR2 YSYEKL. The CDR3 sequence is CASSQDQGAAQYF. The CDR3 DNA reads as TGCGCCAGCAGCCAAGATCAGGGGGCGGCCCAGTACTTC.

The chain carries TRBV5-1 and TRBJ2-1; the match to TRBD2 covers 10 bases. Germline CDR1 reads SGHRS; CDR2 reads YFSETQ. The V and J ends lost 4 bases and 6 bases, in that order; junction bases with no gene match: 13. The CDR3 runs 17 residues. CDR3 sequence reads: CASSRRSSGRESNEQFF. CDR3 sequence (DNA): TGCGCCAGCAGCAGGCGATCTAGCGGGAGAGAAAGCAATGAGCAGTTCTTC. The entire variable domain, with the rest obtained from reference TRBV5-1 and TRBJ2-1, is as follows: KAGVTQTPRYLIKTRGQQVTLSCSPISGHRSVSWYQQTPGQGLQFLFEYFSETQRNKGNFPGRFSGRQFSNSRSEMNVSTLELGDSALYLCASSRRSSGRESNEQFFGPGTRLTVL.